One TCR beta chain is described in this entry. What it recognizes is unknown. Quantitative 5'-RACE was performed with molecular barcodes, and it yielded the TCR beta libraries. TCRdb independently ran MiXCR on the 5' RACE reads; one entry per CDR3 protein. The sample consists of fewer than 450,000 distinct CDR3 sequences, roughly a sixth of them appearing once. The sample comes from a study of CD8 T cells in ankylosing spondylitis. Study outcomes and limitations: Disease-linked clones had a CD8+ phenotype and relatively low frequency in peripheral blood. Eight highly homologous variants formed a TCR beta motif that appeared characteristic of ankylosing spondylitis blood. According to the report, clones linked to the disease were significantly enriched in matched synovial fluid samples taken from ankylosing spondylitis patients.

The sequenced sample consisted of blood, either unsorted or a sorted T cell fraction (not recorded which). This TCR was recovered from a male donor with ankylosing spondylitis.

CDR3 protein: CASSLEAAGSSYGYTF. DNA for the CDR3: TGTGCCAGCAGTCTTGAGGCCGCCGGCTCCTCCTATGGCTACACCTTC. The chain has TRBV6-2 or TRBV6-3 and TRBJ1-2, with D unclear. Germline lookup yields CDR1 MNHEY and CDR2 SVGEGT. The CDR3 is 16 residues long. Trimming took off 5 bases at V and 4 bases at J, with 20 bases between the two ends.